This TCR beta chain derives from a study of cytomegalovirus exposure and HLA in healthy donors. About the study: T cells numbering about 179 million yielded fewer than 140 million unique TCR beta sequences in an earlier analysis. Early release data held 85 million or so unique TCRs from HLA-typed donors.

Germline CDR1 and CDR2: SGHRS and YFSETQ. The CDR3 is 16 residues long. V lost 6 bases to trimming and J lost 5 bases, with 24 bases between them. 60 Vbeta and 13 Jbeta primers were used in PCR. Method: immunoSEQ multiplex PCR; TCRdb's copy keeps in-frame clones and lacks some. This table holds about 120,000 clones, 15% to 20% found once. Only a few counts were recorded for this clone. The antigen remains undetermined. Findings of the study overall: Cytomegalovirus association was listed for under 200 TCR beta chains. Researchers reported in a later analysis that common viral pathogens appeared linked to several top clusters.

The sequenced sample consisted of PBMCs. The rearrangement joins TRBV5-1 to TRBJ2-7; a possible D gene is TRBD2 (6 bases). The clonotype was recovered from a female donor in good health and CMV-seropositive. CDR3 bases: TGCGCCAGCACGGATGGAGTGGGGAGAGCGGGCCACGAGCAGTACTTC. It translates to CASTDGVGRAGHEQYF.